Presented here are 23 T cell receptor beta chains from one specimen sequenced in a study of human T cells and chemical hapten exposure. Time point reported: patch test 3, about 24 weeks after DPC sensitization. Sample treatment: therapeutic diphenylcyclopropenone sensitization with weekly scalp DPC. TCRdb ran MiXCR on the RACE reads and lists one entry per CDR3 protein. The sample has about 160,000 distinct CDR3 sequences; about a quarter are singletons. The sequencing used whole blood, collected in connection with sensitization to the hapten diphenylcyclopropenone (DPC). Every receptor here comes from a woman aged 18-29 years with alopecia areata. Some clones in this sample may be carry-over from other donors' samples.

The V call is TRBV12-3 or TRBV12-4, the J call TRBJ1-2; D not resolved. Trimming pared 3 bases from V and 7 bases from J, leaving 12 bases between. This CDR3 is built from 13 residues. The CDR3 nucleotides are TGTGCCAGCAGTTTTCTTCTCCGTGGTGGCTACACCTTC. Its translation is CASSFLLRGGYTF.

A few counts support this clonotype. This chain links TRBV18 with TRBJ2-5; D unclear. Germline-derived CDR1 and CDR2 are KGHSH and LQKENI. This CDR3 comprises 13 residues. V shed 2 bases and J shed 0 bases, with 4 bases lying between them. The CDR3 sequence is CASSPRDQETQYF. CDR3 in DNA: TGTGCCAGCTCACCAAGGGACCAAGAGACCCAGTACTTC. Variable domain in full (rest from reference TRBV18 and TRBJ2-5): NAGVMQNPRHLVRRRGQEARLRCSPMKGHSHVYWYRQLPEEGLKFMVYLQKENIIDESGMPKERFSAEFPKEGPSILRIQQVVRGDSAAYFCASSPRDQETQYFGPGTRLLVL.

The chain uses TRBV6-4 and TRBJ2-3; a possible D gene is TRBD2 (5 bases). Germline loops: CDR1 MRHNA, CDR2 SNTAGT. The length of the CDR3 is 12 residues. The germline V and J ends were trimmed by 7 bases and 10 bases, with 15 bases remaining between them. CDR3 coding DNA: TGTGCCAGCAAGGTGAGAGGGCCCTCGCAGTATTTT. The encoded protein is CASKVRGPSQYF.

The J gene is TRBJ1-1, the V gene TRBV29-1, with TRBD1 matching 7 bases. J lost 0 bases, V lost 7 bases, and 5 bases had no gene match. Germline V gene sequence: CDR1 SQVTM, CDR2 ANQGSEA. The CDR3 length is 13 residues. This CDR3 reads CSARDRLNTEAFF. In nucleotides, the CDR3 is TGCAGCGCCCGGGACAGATTGAACACTGAAGCTTTCTTT.

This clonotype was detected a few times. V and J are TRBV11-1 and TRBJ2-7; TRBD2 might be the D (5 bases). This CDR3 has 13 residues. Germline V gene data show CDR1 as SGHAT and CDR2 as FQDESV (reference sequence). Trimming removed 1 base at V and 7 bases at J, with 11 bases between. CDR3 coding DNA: TGTGCCAGCAGCTTAGAGTACGGGATTGAGCAGTACTTC. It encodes CASSLEYGIEQYF. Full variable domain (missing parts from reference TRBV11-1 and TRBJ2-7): EAEVAQSPRYKITEKSQAVAFWCDPISGHATLYWYRQILGQGPELLVQFQDESVVDDSQLPKDRFSAERLKGVDSTLKIQPAELGDSAMYLCASSLEYGIEQYFGPGTRLTVT.

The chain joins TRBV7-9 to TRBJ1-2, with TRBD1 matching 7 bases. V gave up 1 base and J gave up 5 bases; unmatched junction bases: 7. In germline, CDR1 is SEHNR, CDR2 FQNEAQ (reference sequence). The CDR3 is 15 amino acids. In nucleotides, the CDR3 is TGTGCCAGCAGCTTAGGAGACAGGGTTTATTATGGCTACACCTTC. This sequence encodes CASSLGDRVYYGYTF.

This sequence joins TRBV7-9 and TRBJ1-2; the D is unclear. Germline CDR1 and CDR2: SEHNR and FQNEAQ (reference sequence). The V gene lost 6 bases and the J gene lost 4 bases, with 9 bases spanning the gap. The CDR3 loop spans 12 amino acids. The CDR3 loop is CASRHEIYGYTF. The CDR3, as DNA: TGTGCCAGCAGGCACGAGATCTATGGCTACACCTTC.

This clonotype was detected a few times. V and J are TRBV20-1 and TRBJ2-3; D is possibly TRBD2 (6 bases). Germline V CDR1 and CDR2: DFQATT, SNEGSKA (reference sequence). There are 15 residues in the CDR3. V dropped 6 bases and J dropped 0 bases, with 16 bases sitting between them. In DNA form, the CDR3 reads TGCAGTGCCCGCCCCGGCGGGACTAGCACAGATACGCAGTATTTT. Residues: CSARPGGTSTDTQYF.

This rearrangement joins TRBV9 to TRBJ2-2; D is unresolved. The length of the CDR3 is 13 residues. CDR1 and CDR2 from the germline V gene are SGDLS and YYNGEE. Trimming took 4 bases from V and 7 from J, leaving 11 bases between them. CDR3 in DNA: TGTGCCAGCAGCCAAATGGGTGTCGGGGAGCTGTTTTTT. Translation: CASSQMGVGELFF.

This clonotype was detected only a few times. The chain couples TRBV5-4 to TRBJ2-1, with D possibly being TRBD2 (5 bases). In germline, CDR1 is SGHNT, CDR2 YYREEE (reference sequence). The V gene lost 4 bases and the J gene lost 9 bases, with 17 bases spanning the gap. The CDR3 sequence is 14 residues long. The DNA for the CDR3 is TGTGCCAGCAGCGGTGAGAGGGAATGGAGTGAGCAGTTCTTC. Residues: CASSGEREWSEQFF.

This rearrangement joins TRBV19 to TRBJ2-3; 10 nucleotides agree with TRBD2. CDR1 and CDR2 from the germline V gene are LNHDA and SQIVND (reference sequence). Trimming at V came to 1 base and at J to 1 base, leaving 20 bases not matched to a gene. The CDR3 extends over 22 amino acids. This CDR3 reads CASSIVGDRSKPGTSGTDTQYF. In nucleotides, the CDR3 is TGTGCCAGTAGTATAGTAGGAGACAGGTCAAAGCCCGGGACTAGCGGCACAGATACGCAGTATTTT.

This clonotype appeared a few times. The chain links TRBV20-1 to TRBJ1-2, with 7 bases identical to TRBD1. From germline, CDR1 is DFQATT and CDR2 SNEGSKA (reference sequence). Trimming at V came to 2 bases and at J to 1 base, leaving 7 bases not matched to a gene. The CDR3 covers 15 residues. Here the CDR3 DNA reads TGCAGTGCTAGACAAAACAGGGGTGGTAACTATGGCTACACCTTC. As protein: CSARQNRGGNYGYTF.

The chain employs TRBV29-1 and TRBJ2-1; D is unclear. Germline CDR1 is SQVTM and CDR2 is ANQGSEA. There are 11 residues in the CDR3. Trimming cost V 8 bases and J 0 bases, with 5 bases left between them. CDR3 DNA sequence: TGCAGCCTTGGCTCCTACAATGAGCAGTTCTTC. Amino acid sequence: CSLGSYNEQFF.

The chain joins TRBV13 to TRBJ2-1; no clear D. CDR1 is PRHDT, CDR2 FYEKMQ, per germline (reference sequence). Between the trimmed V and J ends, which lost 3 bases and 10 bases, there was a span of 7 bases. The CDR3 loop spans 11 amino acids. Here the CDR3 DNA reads TGTGCCAGCAGCTTTTCGAAGGAGCAGTTCTTC. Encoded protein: CASSFSKEQFF.

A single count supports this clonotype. Written as DNA, the CDR3 is TGTGCCACCAGTGGTGGGGCGTCCTACAATGAGCAGTTCTTC. Protein sequence: CATSGGASYNEQFF. The chain carries TRBV24-1 and TRBJ2-1; weak D call: TRBD1 (5 bases). V was cut by 5 bases and J by 1 base, with 8 bases left in between. Germline CDR1 is KGHDR and CDR2 is SFDVKD. The CDR3 is 14 residues long.

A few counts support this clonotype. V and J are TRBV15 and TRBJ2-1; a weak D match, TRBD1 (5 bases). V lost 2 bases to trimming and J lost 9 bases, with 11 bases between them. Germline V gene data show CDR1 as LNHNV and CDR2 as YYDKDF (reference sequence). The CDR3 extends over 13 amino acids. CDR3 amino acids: CATSRFKQGEQFF. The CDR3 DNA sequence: TGTGCCACCAGCAGATTTAAGCAGGGTGAGCAGTTCTTC.

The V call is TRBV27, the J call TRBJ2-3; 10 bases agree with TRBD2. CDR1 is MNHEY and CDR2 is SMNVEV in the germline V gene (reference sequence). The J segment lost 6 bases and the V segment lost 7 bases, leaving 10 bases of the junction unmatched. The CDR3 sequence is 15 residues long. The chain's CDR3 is CASTLFSGGPDTQYF. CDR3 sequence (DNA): TGTGCCAGCACCCTTTTTAGCGGGGGGCCGGATACGCAGTATTTT.

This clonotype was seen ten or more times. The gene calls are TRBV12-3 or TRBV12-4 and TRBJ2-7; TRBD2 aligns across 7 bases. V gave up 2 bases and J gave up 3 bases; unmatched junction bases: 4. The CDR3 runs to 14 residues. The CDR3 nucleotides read TGTGCCAGCAGTTTAAGGGCTAGCGGCTACGAGCAGTACTTC. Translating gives CASSLRASGYEQYF.

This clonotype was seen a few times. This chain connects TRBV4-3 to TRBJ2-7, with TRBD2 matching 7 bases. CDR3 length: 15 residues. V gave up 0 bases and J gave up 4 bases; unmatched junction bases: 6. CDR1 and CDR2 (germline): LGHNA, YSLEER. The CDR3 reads CASSQEVPGLYEQYF. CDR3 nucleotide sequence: TGCGCCAGCAGCCAAGAAGTTCCGGGACTATACGAGCAGTACTTC.

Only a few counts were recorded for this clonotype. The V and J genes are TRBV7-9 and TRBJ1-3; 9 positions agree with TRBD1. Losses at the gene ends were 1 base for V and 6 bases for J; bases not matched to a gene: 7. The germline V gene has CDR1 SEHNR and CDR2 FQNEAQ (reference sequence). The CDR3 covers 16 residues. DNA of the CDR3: TGTGCCAGCAGCTTAGGCCGGGACAGGGTGGAAAACACCATATATTTT. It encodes CASSLGRDRVENTIYF.

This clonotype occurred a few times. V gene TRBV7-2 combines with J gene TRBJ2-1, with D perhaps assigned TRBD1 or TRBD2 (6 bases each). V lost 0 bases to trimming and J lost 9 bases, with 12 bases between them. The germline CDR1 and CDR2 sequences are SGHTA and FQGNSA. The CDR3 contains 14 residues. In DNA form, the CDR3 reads TGTGCCAGCAGCTTAGCGCTCGGGGGCGCTGAGCAGTTCTTC. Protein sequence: CASSLALGGAEQFF. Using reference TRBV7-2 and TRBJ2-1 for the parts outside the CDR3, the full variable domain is GAGVSQSPSNKVTEKGKDVELRCDPISGHTALYWYRQSLGQGLEFLIYFQGNSAPDKSGLPSDRFSAERTGGSVSTLTIQRTQQEDSAVYLCASSLALGGAEQFFGPGTRLTVL.

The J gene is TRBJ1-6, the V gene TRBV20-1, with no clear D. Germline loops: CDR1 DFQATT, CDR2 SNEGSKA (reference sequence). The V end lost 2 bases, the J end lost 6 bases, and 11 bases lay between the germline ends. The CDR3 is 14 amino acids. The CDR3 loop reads CSARPPPPNSPLHF. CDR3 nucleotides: TGCAGTGCTAGACCCCCACCACCTAATTCACCCCTCCACTTT.

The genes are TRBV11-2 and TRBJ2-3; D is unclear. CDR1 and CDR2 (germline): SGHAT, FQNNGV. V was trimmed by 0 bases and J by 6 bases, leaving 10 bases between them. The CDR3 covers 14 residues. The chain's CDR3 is CASSLDPIQDTQYF. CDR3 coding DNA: TGTGCCAGCAGCTTAGACCCTATCCAGGATACGCAGTATTTT.